This T cell receptor beta chain is from a study of blood T cell repertoires in COVID-19. Whole-study context: Italy, Spain and the United States were the sources of the convalescent and acute COVID-19 samples. PBMCs, B-cell-depleted T cells, or T cells were the source of the cDNA or gDNA that made up the material.

This clone has only one observation. J was trimmed by 5 bases and V by 3 bases; bases with no gene match: 6. In germline, CDR1 is LNHDA, CDR2 SQIVND (reference sequence). The CDR3 covers 15 residues. The data were produced by immunoSEQ multiplex PCR, yet TCRdb's version contains in-frame clones alone and is incomplete. Found here are some 160,000 clones, over 75% of them singletons; the top ten hold under 15%. This rearrangement joins TRBV19 to TRBJ1-4; 7 nucleotides agree with TRBD1. This TCR was sampled from a man in his 70s who had recovered from COVID-19. The material sequenced was peripheral blood. CDR3 region: CASSIPTGVNEKLFF. DNA for the CDR3: TGTGCCAGTAGTATCCCCACAGGGGTGAATGAAAAACTGTTTTTT.